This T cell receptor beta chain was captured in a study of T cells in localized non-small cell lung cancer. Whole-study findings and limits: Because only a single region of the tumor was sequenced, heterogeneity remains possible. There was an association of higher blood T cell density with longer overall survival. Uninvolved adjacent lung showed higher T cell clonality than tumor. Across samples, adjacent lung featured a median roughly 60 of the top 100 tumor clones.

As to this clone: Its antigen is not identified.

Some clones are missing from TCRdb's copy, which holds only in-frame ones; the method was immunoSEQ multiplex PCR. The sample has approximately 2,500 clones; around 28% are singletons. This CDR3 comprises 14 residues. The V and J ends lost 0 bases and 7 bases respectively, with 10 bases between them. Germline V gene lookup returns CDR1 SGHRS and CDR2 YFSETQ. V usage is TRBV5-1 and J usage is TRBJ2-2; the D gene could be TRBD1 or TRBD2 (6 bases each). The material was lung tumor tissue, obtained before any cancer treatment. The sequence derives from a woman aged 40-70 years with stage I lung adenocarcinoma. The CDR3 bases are TGCGCCAGCAGCTTGGCCGGGGGCCACGGGGAGCTGTTTTTT. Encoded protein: CASSLAGGHGELFF.